This T cell receptor beta chain is drawn from a study of blood T cells in healthy people across ages. This clonotype came up many times. Its target is not known. This CDR3 has 15 residues. Germline V gene data show CDR1 as SGHTA and CDR2 as FQGNSA. V was pared by 5 bases and J by 4 bases, with 4 bases of the junction left unmatched. For the second PCR, which ran for about 7 to 11 cycles, a sample-barcoded 5' primer and a J-beta primer mix were used. Every cDNA molecule bore a tag from a template-switch adaptor containing 12 random nucleotides. TCRdb reprocessed the 5' RACE reads via MiXCR and lists one record per CDR3 protein. The sample consists of about 1,400,000 distinct CDR3 sequences, around 39% of them appearing once. Whole-study results and caveats: Age showed a roughly linear inverse relationship with TCR beta diversity per million T cells. Unknown donor CMV status possibly confounded expanded clonotype changes.

Specimen: blood. The receptor's source is a woman under 30 in good health. V and J are TRBV7-2 and TRBJ2-1, with TRBD2 matching 11 bases. As DNA, the CDR3 is TGTGCCAGCAGCCAGGGACTAGCGGAGTACAATGAGCAGTTCTTC. Translating it yields CASSQGLAEYNEQFF.